What follows is one T cell receptor beta chain and its context. Its target is not known. V gave up 11 bases and J gave up 5 bases; unmatched junction bases: 8. Germline assignment: CDR1 MNHEY and CDR2 SVGAGI. The length of the CDR3 is 12 residues. This sample stems from a study of cytomegalovirus exposure and HLA in healthy donors. PCR employed 60 Vbeta and 13 Jbeta primers. Sequencing used immunoSEQ multiplex PCR; TCRdb keeps in-frame clones, though not all of them. The sample contains some 97,000 clones, roughly 77% of which appear only once. Study observations and caveats: The study found most TCR sequences rare, yet found some public TCRs in many donors. What a later analysis reportedly showed was that an Asian-associated ancestry cluster had fewer N-insertions than the approximately 700-donor mean. Earlier results showed most TCR beta V segments being productive about 87% or about 30% of the time.

The specimen was PBMCs. The TCR comes from a woman aged 45-59 years in good health and CMV-seropositive. The chain couples TRBV6-5 to TRBJ2-7; 8 bases agree with TRBD1. CDR3 sequence: CAARQGANEQYF. The DNA for the CDR3 is TGTGCCGCGCGGCAGGGGGCAAACGAGCAGTACTTC.